This TCR beta chain stems from a study of PD-1 blockade in classical Hodgkin lymphoma. About the research overall: Each patient was given nivolumab 3 mg/kg through a vein every 2 weeks. Study observations and caveats: Reports indicated that newly diagnosed patients had lower baseline TCR diversity than healthy donors did.

The time point is: cycle 4 day 1 (C4D1), after less than seven weeks of nivolumab. There was relapse after autologous stem cell transplantation in every patient, and there was variation in brentuximab vedotin exposure. Patients had relapsed/refractory classical Hodgkin lymphoma with complete response, partial response or progressive disease as best response. Repertoires were generated with immunoSEQ multiplex PCR, while TCRdb's copy carries only in-frame clones and drops some. The table shows about 39,000 clones, with 77% occurring only once. Of note for this clone: The target antigen is unknown.

This CDR3 comprises 15 residues. Germline CDR1 and CDR2: MDHEN and SYDVKM. Trimming removed 0 bases from V and 2 bases from J, with 10 bases in between. The chain links TRBV28 to TRBJ2-5; D unresolved. The source material was peripheral blood mononuclear cells (PBMCs), sampled before the fourth cycle of nivolumab. The sequence came from a human donor with classical Hodgkin lymphoma. CDR3 in amino acids: CASSLWRNTQETQYF. DNA of the CDR3: TGTGCCAGCAGTTTATGGAGAAACACACAAGAGACCCAGTACTTC.